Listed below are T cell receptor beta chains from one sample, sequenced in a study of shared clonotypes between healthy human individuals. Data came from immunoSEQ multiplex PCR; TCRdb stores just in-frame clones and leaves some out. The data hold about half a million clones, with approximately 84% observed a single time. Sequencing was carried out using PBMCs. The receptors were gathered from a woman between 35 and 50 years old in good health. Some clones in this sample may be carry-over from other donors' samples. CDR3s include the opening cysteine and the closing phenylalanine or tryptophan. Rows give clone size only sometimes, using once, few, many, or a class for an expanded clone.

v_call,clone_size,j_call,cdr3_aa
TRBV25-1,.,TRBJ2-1,CASSGRIVIYNEQFF
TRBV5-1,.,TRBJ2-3,CASGVTGLSTDTQYF
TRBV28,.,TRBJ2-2,CASIPRRESGELFF
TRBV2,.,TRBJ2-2,CASSGRGGGELFF
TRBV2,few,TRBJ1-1,CASSRGGTEAFF
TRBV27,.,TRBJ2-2,CASSPRSTGELFF
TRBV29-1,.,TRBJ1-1,CSVGGQGAFTEAFF
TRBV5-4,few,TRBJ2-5,CASSLTSGSKEQYF
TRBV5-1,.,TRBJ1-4,CASSVQGLEGEKLFF
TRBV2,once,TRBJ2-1,CASSELDVGEQFF
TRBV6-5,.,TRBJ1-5,CASSRQGNQPQHF
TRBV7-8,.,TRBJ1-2,CASSLSRQEIYGYTF
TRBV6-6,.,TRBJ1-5,CASRPTGGSNQPQHF
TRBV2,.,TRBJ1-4,CASRRDRRDEKLFF
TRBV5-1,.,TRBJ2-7,CASSTRQGGSEQYF
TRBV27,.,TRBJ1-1,CASSFLGRGGTEAFF
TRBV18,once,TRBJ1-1,CASSPPRPSTEAFF
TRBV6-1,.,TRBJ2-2,CASSEATFTGTLRGELFF
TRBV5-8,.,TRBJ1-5,CASVTGGLNQPQHF
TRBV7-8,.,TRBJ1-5,CASSLTGVYQPQHF
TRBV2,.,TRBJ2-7,CASSERAKQYF
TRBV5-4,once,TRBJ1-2,CASRLGYRGYGYTF
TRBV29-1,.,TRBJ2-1,CSAGTGPYNEQFF
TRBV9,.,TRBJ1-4,CASSLSPQPGEKLFF
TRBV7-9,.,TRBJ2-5,CASSSVGEPNQETQYF
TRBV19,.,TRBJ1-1,CASSTHNGNTEAFF
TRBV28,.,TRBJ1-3,CASSPGGVNSGNTIYF
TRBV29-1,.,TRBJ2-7,CSVESGRAYEQYF
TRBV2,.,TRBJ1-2,CATAQTPDGYTF
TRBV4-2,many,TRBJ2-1,CASSPGLGTNNEQFF
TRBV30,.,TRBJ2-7,CAWSRGTNYEQYF
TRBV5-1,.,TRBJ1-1,CASSMDRETSEAFF
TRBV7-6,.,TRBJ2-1,CASSLELAGNEQFF
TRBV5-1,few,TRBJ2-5,CASSLGLAGMAFQETQYF
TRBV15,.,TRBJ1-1,CATSVDRAGGTEAFF
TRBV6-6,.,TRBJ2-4,CASSYVLAKNIQYF
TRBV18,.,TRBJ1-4,CASSQNPGQEKLFF
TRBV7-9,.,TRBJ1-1,CASSLGRGGNTEAFF
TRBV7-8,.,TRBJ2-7,CASSLARPGRWQGSEQYF
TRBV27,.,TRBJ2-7,CASSQGGGGYYEQYF
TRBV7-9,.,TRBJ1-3,CASSLAGSYSGNTIYF
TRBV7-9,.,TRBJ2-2,CASTPRGGPGELFF
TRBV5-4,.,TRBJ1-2,CASSLSSTGYGYTF
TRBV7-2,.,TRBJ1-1,CASSSYGRQRPEAFF
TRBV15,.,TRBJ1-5,CATSRGTGAVYSNQPQHF
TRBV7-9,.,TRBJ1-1,CASSLSLRDTEAFF